These 9 T cell receptor beta chains were all obtained from the same sample, sequenced in a study of blood T cell repertoires in COVID-19. Profiled with immunoSEQ multiplex PCR; TCRdb holds only in-frame clones, not every one. The sample shows about 32,000 clones, approximately 86% of them seen only once. The sample was peripheral blood. These receptors came from a woman older than 75 with active or convalescent COVID-19.

The chain employs TRBV6-6 and TRBJ2-7, with a tentative D call TRBD1 (6 bases). The V and J ends lost 4 bases and 6 bases respectively, with 10 bases between them. Germline assignment: CDR1 MNHNY and CDR2 SVGAGI (reference sequence). This CDR3 has 12 amino acids. The CDR3 loop reads CASSSTGAEQYF. The DNA for the CDR3 is TGTGCCAGCAGTTCGACAGGTGCCGAGCAGTACTTC.

This clone turned up a few times. The V call is TRBV7-9, the J call TRBJ2-3, with 8 bases identical to TRBD1. CDR3 size: 15 residues. V shed 5 bases and J 6 bases; nucleotides not matched to a gene: 10. Per germline, CDR1 SEHNR and CDR2 FQNEAQ (reference sequence). CDR3 amino acids: CASSAPRDRRDTQYF. The CDR3 DNA is TGTGCCAGCAGCGCACCCCGGGACAGGCGGGATACGCAGTATTTT.

The rearrangement uses TRBV6-2 or TRBV6-3 and TRBJ2-1; TRBD1 might be the D (6 bases). V was trimmed by 2 bases and J by 4 bases, leaving 12 bases between them. The CDR3 runs 15 residues. The germline gives CDR1 MNHEY, CDR2 SVGEGT. The CDR3 DNA reads as TGTGCCAGCAGTTACCCCGGGACAAATTACAATGAGCAGTTCTTC. The encoded protein is CASSYPGTNYNEQFF.

This sequence joins TRBV12-3 or TRBV12-4 and TRBJ2-7; D unclear. The CDR3 extends over 13 amino acids. The V and J ends lost 5 bases and 3 bases respectively, with 11 bases between them. The CDR3: CASSHTNGYEQYF. The CDR3 nucleotides read TGTGCCAGCAGTCATACGAACGGCTACGAGCAGTACTTC.

The J gene is TRBJ2-1, the V gene TRBV24-1; the D is unclear. This CDR3 is 16 amino acids long. Germline loops: CDR1 KGHDR, CDR2 SFDVKD. The germline V and J ends were trimmed by 3 bases and 1 base, with 12 bases remaining between them. The CDR3: CATSDPLGHSYNEQFF. The DNA for the CDR3 is TGTGCCACCAGTGATCCCCTTGGCCATTCCTACAATGAGCAGTTCTTC.

V and J are TRBV28 and TRBJ1-5; TRBD1 agrees at 7 bases. Germline V gene data show CDR1 as MDHEN and CDR2 as SYDVKM. Trimming took 7 bases from V and 2 from J; bases not matched to a gene: 2. The CDR3 runs 13 residues. For the CDR3, the DNA is TGTGCCAGCAACAGGGGACGCAATCAGCCCCAGCATTTT. The encoded protein is CASNRGRNQPQHF.

This chain uses TRBV15 with TRBJ2-1, with TRBD2 identical over 7 bases. This CDR3 has 15 amino acids. Germline V gene sequence: CDR1 LNHNV, CDR2 YYDKDF (reference sequence). V shed 0 bases, J shed 3 bases, and the junction held 2 bases outside the gene matches. The CDR3: CATSRDPSGYNEQFF. The CDR3, as DNA: TGTGCCACCAGCAGAGACCCTAGCGGCTACAATGAGCAGTTCTTC.

This rearrangement joins TRBV29-1 to TRBJ1-1, with 9 bases identical to TRBD1. The CDR3 loop spans 11 amino acids. After removal of 7 bases from V and 7 bases from J, the junction contained 4 bases not matched to a gene. The germline V gene has CDR1 SQVTM and CDR2 ANQGSEA. The CDR3 region is CSGGTGFEAFF. CDR3 DNA sequence: TGCAGCGGTGGGACAGGGTTTGAAGCTTTCTTT.

The chain uses TRBV5-4 and TRBJ2-5; 9 bases align to TRBD2. Germline V gene lookup returns CDR1 SGHNT and CDR2 YYREEE (reference sequence). CDR3 length: 16 amino acids. V was clipped by 4 bases and J by 5 bases; unmatched bases: 12. The CDR3, as DNA: TGTGCCAGCAGCCCCGGCGGCGGGAGGGTCAGGGAGACCCAGTACTTC. Translated, it gives CASSPGGGRVRETQYF. The full variable domain, in which reference TRBV5-4 and TRBJ2-5 provide the parts outside the CDR3, is ETGVTQSPTHLIKTRGQQVTLRCSSQSGHNTVSWYQQALGQGPQFIFQYYREEENGRGNFPPRFSGLQFPNYSSELNVNALELDDSALYLCASSPGGGRVRETQYFGPGTRLLVL.